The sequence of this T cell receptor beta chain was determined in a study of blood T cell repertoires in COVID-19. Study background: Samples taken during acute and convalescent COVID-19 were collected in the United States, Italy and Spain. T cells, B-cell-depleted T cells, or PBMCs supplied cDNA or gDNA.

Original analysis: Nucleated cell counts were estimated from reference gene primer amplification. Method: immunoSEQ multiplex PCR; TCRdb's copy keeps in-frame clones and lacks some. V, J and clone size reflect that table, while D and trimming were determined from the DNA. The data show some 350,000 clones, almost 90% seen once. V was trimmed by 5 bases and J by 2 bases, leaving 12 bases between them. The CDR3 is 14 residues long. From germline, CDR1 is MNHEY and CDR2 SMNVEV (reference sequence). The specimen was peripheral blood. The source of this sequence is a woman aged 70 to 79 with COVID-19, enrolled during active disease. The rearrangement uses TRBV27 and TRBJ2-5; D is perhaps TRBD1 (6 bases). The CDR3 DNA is TGTGCCAGCAGTCCCGGACAGCTTCAAGAGACCCAGTACTTC. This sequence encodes CASSPGQLQETQYF.